Sequencing of this TCR beta chain was carried out in a study of cytotoxic CD8 clonotypes in ibrutinib-treated CLL. Study context: Collecting the response samples happened after a median roughly eleven months of treatment, with a range of 6 to 36.

Frozen PBMC stocks contributed approximately 2.1 micrograms of genomic DNA to the TCR beta libraries. On this clone: Its matching antigen is unknown.

CDR3 length: 16 residues. Per the germline V gene, CDR1 is LNHNV and CDR2 is YYDKDF (reference sequence). V dropped 4 bases and J dropped 5; count of bases not matched to a gene: 11. Libraries were prepared by immunoSEQ multiplex PCR; TCRdb keeps only in-frame clonotypes and omits some of them. The sample has 160,000 or so clones, roughly 77% seen once. General study results and limits: Public clonotypes, rarely seen, contracted or held steady on treatment.

This clonotype was obtained from a human donor with chronic lymphocytic leukemia. Specimen: PBMCs, collected after 12 months of ibrutinib treatment. The chain carries TRBV15 and TRBJ1-2, with TRBD1 identical over 9 bases. CDR3 coding DNA: TGTGCCACCAGCACCTCGCCGTTGACAGGGGGGTATGGCTACACCTTC. This translates into CATSTSPLTGGYGYTF.